The 30 T cell receptor beta chains below were found in one sample sequenced in a study of blood T cell repertoires in COVID-19. The method was immunoSEQ multiplex PCR; TCRdb's version includes in-frame clones alone and lacks a portion of them. The table lists about 90,000 clones, 70% to 90% of them singletons, with approximately 1.7% in the top ten. Input material: peripheral blood. Receptors were obtained from a man older than 75 with acute or convalescent COVID-19.

This clone was seen more than once but under ten times. The V gene is TRBV7-8, the J gene TRBJ2-3; 8 nucleotides agree with TRBD2. V was pared by 3 bases and J by 7 bases, with 6 bases of the junction left unmatched. This CDR3 is built from 14 residues. Germline V gives CDR1 SGHVS, CDR2 FQNEAQ. The chain's CDR3 is CASSLWTSRNTQYF. The CDR3 DNA sequence: TGTGCCAGCAGCTTGTGGACTAGCCGAAATACGCAGTATTTT.

This clone has a single count. The chain recombines TRBV21-1 with TRBJ1-2; the tabulated D call, TRBD1, remains unverified against the DNA. TRBV21-1 is a listed pseudogene. CDR3 length: 17 residues. In DNA form, the CDR3 reads TGTGCCAGCTTCGAAAAGGGGTGGGGACAACCTTCGGGTGGCTACACCTTC. Residues: CASFEKGWGQPSGGYTF.

This sequence joins TRBV6-1 and TRBJ1-2, with 11 bases aligning to TRBD1. The ends lost 3 bases at V and 8 bases at J; junction bases unmatched: 2. The CDR3 length is 13 residues. Germline V CDR1 and CDR2: MNHNS, SASEGT. CDR3 in amino acids: CASSDRDRGGYTF. DNA for the CDR3: TGTGCCAGCAGTGACCGGGACAGGGGGGGCTACACCTTC.

The CDR3 DNA reads TGTGCCAGTAGTGTGGGAGGCAATCAGCCCCAGCATTTT. It codes for CASSVGGNQPQHF. V usage is TRBV19 and J usage is TRBJ1-5; no definite D call. The CDR3 length is 13 residues. Trimming removed 5 bases from V and 2 bases from J, with 7 bases in between. CDR1 is LNHDA, CDR2 SQIVND, per germline (reference sequence).

This clone occurred once. The rearrangement uses TRBV13 and TRBJ2-6; D unclear. Germline CDR1 reads PRHDT; CDR2 reads FYEKMQ (reference sequence). The V end lost 5 bases, the J end lost 0 bases, and 8 bases lay between the germline ends. CDR3 length: 15 amino acids. This CDR3 reads CASSPGFSGANVLTF. The DNA for the CDR3 is TGTGCCAGCAGCCCAGGATTCTCTGGGGCCAACGTCCTGACTTTC.

This clone showed up just once. This CDR3 is CASRGTGDSPLHF. In DNA form, the CDR3 reads TGTGCCAGCCGTGGGACAGGGGATTCACCCCTCCACTTT. The chain uses TRBV5-6 and TRBJ1-6; 10 positions match TRBD1. The junction had 3 bases not matched to a gene; V was cut back by 7 bases and J by 8 bases. The length of the CDR3 is 13 residues. Germline V gene sequence: CDR1 SGHDT, CDR2 YYEEEE.

V is TRBV5-1 and J is TRBJ1-6; D unresolved. The CDR3 sequence is 16 residues long. The germline V and J ends were trimmed by 6 bases and 7 bases, with 20 bases remaining between them. The germline gives CDR1 SGHRS, CDR2 YFSETQ. The CDR3 coding sequence is TGCGCCAGCACCGTTTCGGCCCAATCGGGGAATTCACCCCTCCACTTT. Protein: CASTVSAQSGNSPLHF. The full variable domain, in which reference TRBV5-1 and TRBJ1-6 provide the parts outside the CDR3, is KAGVTQTPRYLIKTRGQQVTLSCSPISGHRSVSWYQQTPGQGLQFLFEYFSETQRNKGNFPGRFSGRQFSNSRSEMNVSTLELGDSALYLCASTVSAQSGNSPLHFGNGTRLTVT.

The chain couples TRBV27 to TRBJ2-4, with TRBD1 matching 7 bases. The J segment lost 0 bases and the V segment lost 5 bases, leaving 10 bases of the junction unmatched. The V gene's germline CDR1 is MNHEY and CDR2 SMNVEV (reference sequence). The CDR3 consists of 17 residues. CDR3 protein: CASSNLRDSQAKNIQYF. The CDR3 coding sequence is TGTGCCAGCAGTAACCTTCGGGACAGCCAAGCCAAAAACATTCAGTACTTC.

The chain couples TRBV29-1 to TRBJ2-1, with 8 bases identical to TRBD1. This CDR3 region has 13 residues. Trimming removed 5 bases from V and 12 bases from J; junction bases left unmatched: 12. Germline CDR1 and CDR2: SQVTM and ANQGSEA. This chain's CDR3 is CSVQRTGSWVQFF. CDR3 coding DNA: TGCAGCGTTCAAAGGACAGGGTCCTGGGTGCAGTTCTTC.

V usage is TRBV7-2 and J usage is TRBJ1-1, with D maybe TRBD1 (5 bases). V was cut by 2 bases and J by 7 bases, with 17 bases left in between. The germline V gene has CDR1 SGHTA and CDR2 FQGNSA. CDR3 size: 15 residues. CDR3 amino acids: CASSLQEGTRDEAFF. Here the CDR3 DNA reads TGTGCCAGCAGCTTACAGGAGGGGACCCGCGATGAAGCTTTCTTT.

CDR3 sequence: CASSSPGQGMGTNYGYTF. As DNA, the CDR3 is TGTGCCAGCAGTTCTCCCGGGCAGGGGATGGGCACTAACTATGGCTACACCTTC. This chain connects TRBV28 to TRBJ1-2; a weak D match, TRBD1 (6 bases). Germline-derived CDR1 and CDR2 are MDHEN and SYDVKM. This CDR3 is built from 18 residues. Trimming removed 4 bases from V and 0 bases from J, with 21 bases in between.

The chain combines TRBV5-1 with TRBJ2-3; 8 nucleotides match TRBD2. The CDR3 runs 17 residues. V trimming: 4 bases; J trimming: 0 bases; junction bases outside the gene matches: 10. Germline-derived CDR1 and CDR2 are SGHRS and YFSETQ. CDR3 coding DNA: TGCGCCAGCAGCCCGCGACTAGCGAAAAGAAGCACAGATACGCAGTATTTT. It yields the protein CASSPRLAKRSTDTQYF.

The chain uses TRBV5-4 and TRBJ2-3, with 11 nucleotides matching TRBD1. Trimming cost V 5 bases and J 3 bases; bases outside gene matches: 5. The CDR3 is 15 amino acids. Germline V CDR1 and CDR2: SGHNT, YYREEE (reference sequence). CDR3 sequence reads: CASSYGQGATDTQYF. Here the CDR3 DNA reads TGTGCCAGCAGTTACGGACAGGGGGCGACAGATACGCAGTATTTT.

This chain uses TRBV12-5 with TRBJ2-7; maybe TRBD2 (5 bases). The length of the CDR3 is 15 residues. Between the trimmed V and J ends, which lost 6 bases and 6 bases, there was a span of 21 bases. Germline-derived CDR1 and CDR2 are LGHNT and FRNRAP. The chain's CDR3 is CASGPHTRVSGEQYF. CDR3 nucleotide sequence: TGTGCTAGTGGACCTCATACTAGGGTAAGCGGCGAGCAGTACTTC. Looking up the rest from reference TRBV12-5 and TRBJ2-7 gives the full variable domain: DARVTQTPRHKVTEMGQEVTMRCQPILGHNTVFWYRQTMMQGLELLAYFRNRAPLDDSGMPKDRFSAEMPDATLATLKIQPSEPRDSAVYFCASGPHTRVSGEQYFGPGTRLTVT.

The chain combines TRBV28 with TRBJ2-2, with D possibly TRBD2 on 7 matching bases. This CDR3 has 14 residues. V lost 5 bases and J 7 bases, leaving 14 bases between the germline ends. Per germline, CDR1 MDHEN and CDR2 SYDVKM. This CDR3 reads CASSPPGGHGELFF. CDR3 nucleotides: TGTGCCAGCAGTCCCCCCGGGGGGCACGGGGAGCTGTTTTTT.

Only one count was recorded for this clone. The rearrangement joins TRBV4-1 to TRBJ2-1; 11 nucleotides match TRBD2. Per germline, CDR1 MGHRA and CDR2 YSYEKL. The CDR3 loop spans 19 amino acids. Unmatched junction bases numbered 12, after V lost 5 bases and J lost 0 bases. CDR3 protein: CASSIGASGRSSSYNEQFF. The CDR3 DNA is TGCGCCAGCAGCATAGGGGCTAGCGGGAGGTCGAGCTCCTACAATGAGCAGTTCTTC.

A single count supports this clone. The CDR3: CASSRGSSQETQYF. The CDR3 nucleotides are TGCGCCAGCAGCCGAGGGTCATCCCAAGAGACCCAGTACTTC. The chain joins TRBV5-1 to TRBJ2-5; TRBD2 is a possible D gene (5 bases). CDR3 size: 14 residues. CDR1 SGHRS and CDR2 YFSETQ come from the germline V gene. The V end lost 4 bases, the J end lost 1 base, and 11 bases lay between the germline ends.

V and J are TRBV9 and TRBJ2-1; D may be TRBD1 (5 bases). The germline gives CDR1 SGDLS, CDR2 YYNGEE. The CDR3 loop spans 15 amino acids. V was clipped by 0 bases and J by 8 bases, with 15 bases between them. CDR3 DNA: TGTGCCAGCAGCGTAGAGGGAATGGGGCGAGATGAGCAGTTCTTC. Amino acid sequence: CASSVEGMGRDEQFF.

This clone was recorded once. This chain uses TRBV7-3 with TRBJ2-3, with TRBD2 matching 16 bases. The trim removed 5 bases at V and 8 bases at J, leaving 7 bases unmatched. This CDR3 region has 16 residues. The germline V gene encodes CDR1 SGHTA and CDR2 FQGTGA. In DNA form, the CDR3 reads TGTGCCAGCAGCACGGGACTAGCGGGAGGGCCAGCTACGCAGTATTTT. Its translation is CASSTGLAGGPATQYF.

The sample holds one count of this clone. The chain recombines TRBV29-1 with TRBJ1-4; possible D gene TRBD1, 5 bases. V lost 1 base, J lost 3 bases, and 6 bases lay in between. CDR3 length equals 13 residues. Germline V gene lookup returns CDR1 SQVTM and CDR2 ANQGSEA. CDR3 in amino acids: CSVEGGANEKLFF. The CDR3 nucleotides read TGCAGCGTTGAAGGGGGGGCTAATGAAAAACTGTTTTTT.

This chain joins TRBV6-5 and TRBJ2-7, with TRBD1 matching 8 bases. This CDR3 is built from 12 residues. Per germline, CDR1 MNHEY and CDR2 SVGAGI. V was pared by 4 bases and J by 9 bases, with 5 bases of the junction left unmatched. The CDR3 region is CASSLDGQGQYF. The CDR3 coding sequence is TGTGCCAGCAGTTTGGACGGACAGGGGCAGTACTTC.

The V call is TRBV11-2, the J call TRBJ1-6; D is perhaps TRBD1 (6 bases). CDR1 SGHAT and CDR2 FQNNGV come from the germline V gene. With 5 bases removed from V and 9 bases from J, the gap between germline ends came to 20 bases. The CDR3 is 16 residues long. CDR3 residues: CASSEQAVNRASPLHF. In DNA form, the CDR3 reads TGTGCCAGCAGCGAACAGGCGGTGAACAGGGCTTCACCCCTCCACTTT.

CDR3 sequence: CASTVQAASGNIEQFF. CDR3 in DNA: TGTGCCAGCACTGTCCAAGCGGCTAGCGGGAATATTGAGCAGTTCTTC. This rearrangement joins TRBV7-2 to TRBJ2-1; TRBD2 matches 9 bases. From germline, CDR1 is SGHTA and CDR2 FQGNSA. V lost 7 bases to trimming and J lost 9 bases; unmatched junction nucleotides: 16. The CDR3 extends over 16 amino acids.

The chain has TRBV5-1 and TRBJ2-1; 7 bases fit TRBD2. This CDR3 has 15 residues. Germline lookup yields CDR1 SGHRS and CDR2 YFSETQ. V lost 1 base, J lost 8 bases, and 9 bases stayed unmatched. The CDR3: CASSLSGEGRDEQFF. Here the CDR3 DNA reads TGCGCCAGCAGCTTGTCGGGGGAGGGGAGGGATGAGCAGTTCTTC. Full variable domain (rest looked up from reference TRBV5-1 and TRBJ2-1): KAGVTQTPRYLIKTRGQQVTLSCSPISGHRSVSWYQQTPGQGLQFLFEYFSETQRNKGNFPGRFSGRQFSNSRSEMNVSTLELGDSALYLCASSLSGEGRDEQFFGPGTRLTVL.

The J gene is TRBJ2-3, the V gene TRBV28; a possible D gene is TRBD2 (5 bases). This CDR3 region has 16 residues. Germline V CDR1 and CDR2: MDHEN, SYDVKM. V was shortened by 1 base and J by 0 bases, with 11 bases between the two germline ends. The CDR3 sequence: CASSLSGGISTDTQYF. The CDR3 region has the DNA TGTGCCAGCAGTTTATCAGGAGGCATCAGCACAGATACGCAGTATTTT.

This clone was seen only once. The CDR3 protein is CASRDRGSNQPQHF. Written as DNA, the CDR3 is TGTGCCAGCAGAGACAGGGGGAGCAATCAGCCCCAGCATTTT. The J gene is TRBJ1-5, the V gene TRBV19, with 9 nucleotides matching TRBD1. Trimming took 9 bases from V and 1 from J; bases not matched to a gene: 4. The CDR3 consists of 14 residues. Germline V gene data show CDR1 as LNHDA and CDR2 as SQIVND (reference sequence). The entire variable domain, with the rest obtained from reference TRBV19 and TRBJ1-5, is as follows: DGGITQSPKYLFRKEGQNVTLSCEQNLNHDAMYWYRQDPGQGLRLIYYSQIVNDFQKGDIAEGYSVSREKKESFPLTVTSAQKNPTAFYLCASRDRGSNQPQHFGDGTRLSIL.

The rearrangement uses TRBV19 and TRBJ2-1, with 8 bases fitting TRBD1. J lost 5 bases, V lost 4 bases, and 4 bases had no gene match. This CDR3 spans 14 amino acids. CDR1 is LNHDA, CDR2 SQIVND, per germline (reference sequence). The CDR3 bases are TGTGCCAGTAGTACCAACAGGGGGAACAATGAGCAGTTCTTC. Its protein is CASSTNRGNNEQFF.

The CDR3 DNA sequence: TGTGCCAGTAGTATAGTGACTGGCAATGAGCAGTTCTTC. It yields the protein CASSIVTGNEQFF. The J gene is TRBJ2-1, the V gene TRBV19, with D unresolved. There are 13 residues in the CDR3. Deletions cut 1 base from V and 6 bases from J, with 7 bases between. Looked up from germline, CDR1 is LNHDA and CDR2 is SQIVND (reference sequence).

J is TRBJ2-3 and V is TRBV15, with 9 positions matching TRBD1. With V trimmed by 1 base and J by 2 bases, 16 bases remained unmatched. The CDR3 has 20 residues. In germline, CDR1 is LNHNV, CDR2 YYDKDF (reference sequence). In DNA, the CDR3 is TGTGCCACCAGCAGAGGCCATACGACCGGGACAGGGCGTTTCACAGATACGCAGTATTTT. This encodes CATSRGHTTGTGRFTDTQYF.

The V gene is TRBV6-2 or TRBV6-3, the J gene TRBJ2-1, with 11 bases lining up with TRBD2. Germline V gene data show CDR1 as MNHEY and CDR2 as SVGEGT. The CDR3 totals 17 residues. J gave up 7 bases and V 4 bases, and 12 bases lay outside the gene matches. CDR3 in amino acids: CASSSLAGDVSSNEQFF. The CDR3 coding sequence is TGTGCCAGCAGTTCACTAGCGGGAGATGTTTCGTCGAATGAGCAGTTCTTC.